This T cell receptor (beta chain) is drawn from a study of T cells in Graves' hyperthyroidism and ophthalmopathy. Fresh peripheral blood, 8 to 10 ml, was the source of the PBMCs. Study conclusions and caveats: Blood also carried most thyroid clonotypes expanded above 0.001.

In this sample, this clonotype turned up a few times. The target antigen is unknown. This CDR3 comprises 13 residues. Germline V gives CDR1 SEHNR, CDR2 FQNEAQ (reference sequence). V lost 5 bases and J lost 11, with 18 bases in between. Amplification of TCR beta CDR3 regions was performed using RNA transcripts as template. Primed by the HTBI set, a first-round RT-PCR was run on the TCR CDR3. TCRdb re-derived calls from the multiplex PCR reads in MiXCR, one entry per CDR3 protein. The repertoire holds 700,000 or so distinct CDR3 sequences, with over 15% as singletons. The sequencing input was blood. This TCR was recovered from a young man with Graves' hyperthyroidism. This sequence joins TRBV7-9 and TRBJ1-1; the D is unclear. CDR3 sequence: CASSPRVRAWAFF. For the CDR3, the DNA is TGTGCCAGCAGCCCTAGGGTACGGGCGTGGGCTTTCTTT.